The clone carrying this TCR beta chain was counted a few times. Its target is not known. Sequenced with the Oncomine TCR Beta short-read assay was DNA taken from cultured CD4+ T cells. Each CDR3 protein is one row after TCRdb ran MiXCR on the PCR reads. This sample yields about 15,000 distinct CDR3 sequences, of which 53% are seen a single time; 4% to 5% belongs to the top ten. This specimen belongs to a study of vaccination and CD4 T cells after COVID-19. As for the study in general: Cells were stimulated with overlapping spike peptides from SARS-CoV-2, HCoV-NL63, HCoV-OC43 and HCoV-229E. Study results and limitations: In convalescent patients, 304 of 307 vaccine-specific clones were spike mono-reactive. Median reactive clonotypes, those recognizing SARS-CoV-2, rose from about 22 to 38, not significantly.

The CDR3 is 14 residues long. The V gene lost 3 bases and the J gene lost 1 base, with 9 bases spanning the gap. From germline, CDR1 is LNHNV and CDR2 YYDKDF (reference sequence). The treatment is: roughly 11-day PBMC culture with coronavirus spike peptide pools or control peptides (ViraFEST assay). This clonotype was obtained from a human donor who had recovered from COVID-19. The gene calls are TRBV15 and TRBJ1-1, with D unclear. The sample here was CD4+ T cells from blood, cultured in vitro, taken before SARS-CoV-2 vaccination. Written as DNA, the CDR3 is TGTGCCACCAGCAGTGGGCTAGGGAACACTGAAGCTTTCTTT. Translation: CATSSGLGNTEAFF.